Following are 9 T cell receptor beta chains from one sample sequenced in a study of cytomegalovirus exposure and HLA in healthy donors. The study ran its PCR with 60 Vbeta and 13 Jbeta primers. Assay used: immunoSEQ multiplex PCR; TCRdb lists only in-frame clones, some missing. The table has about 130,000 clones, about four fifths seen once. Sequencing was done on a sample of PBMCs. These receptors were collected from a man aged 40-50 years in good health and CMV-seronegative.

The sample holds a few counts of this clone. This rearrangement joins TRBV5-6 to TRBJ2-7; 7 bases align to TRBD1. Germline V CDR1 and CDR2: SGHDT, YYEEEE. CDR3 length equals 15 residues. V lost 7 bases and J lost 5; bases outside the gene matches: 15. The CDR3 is CASSRQGLVPNEQYF. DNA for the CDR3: TGTGCCAGCTCCAGACAGGGCCTAGTTCCTAACGAGCAGTACTTC. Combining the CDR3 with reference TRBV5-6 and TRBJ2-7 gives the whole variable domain DAGVTQSPTHLIKTRGQQVTLRCSPKSGHDTVSWYQQALGQGPQFIFQYYEEEERQRGNFPDRFSGHQFPNYSSELNVNALLLGDSALYLCASSRQGLVPNEQYFGPGTRLTVT.

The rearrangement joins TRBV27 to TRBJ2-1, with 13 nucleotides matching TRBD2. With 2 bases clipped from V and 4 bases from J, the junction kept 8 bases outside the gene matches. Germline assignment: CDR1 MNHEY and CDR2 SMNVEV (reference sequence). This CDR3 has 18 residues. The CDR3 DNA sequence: TGTGCCAGCAGTTTAGGGGGACTAGCGGGGTCCCCGTACAATGAGCAGTTCTTC. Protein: CASSLGGLAGSPYNEQFF.

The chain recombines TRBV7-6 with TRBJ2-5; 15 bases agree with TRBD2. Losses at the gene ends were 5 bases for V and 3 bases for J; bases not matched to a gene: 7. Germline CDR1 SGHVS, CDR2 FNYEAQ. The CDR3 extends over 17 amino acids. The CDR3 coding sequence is TGTGCCAGCAGCCTAGGACTAGCGGGGGGGACTAAAGAGACCCAGTACTTC. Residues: CASSLGLAGGTKETQYF.

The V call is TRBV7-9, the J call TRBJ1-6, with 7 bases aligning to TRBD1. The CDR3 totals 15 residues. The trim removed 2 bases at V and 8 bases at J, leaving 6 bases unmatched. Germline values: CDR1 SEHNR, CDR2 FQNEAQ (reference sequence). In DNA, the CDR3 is TGTGCCAGCAGCTTATCAGGGGGAATATATTCACCCCTCCACTTT. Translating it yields CASSLSGGIYSPLHF.

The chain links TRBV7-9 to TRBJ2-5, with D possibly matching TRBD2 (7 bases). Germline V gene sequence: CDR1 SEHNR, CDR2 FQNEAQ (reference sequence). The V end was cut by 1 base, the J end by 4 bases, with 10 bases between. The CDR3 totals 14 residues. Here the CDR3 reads CASSLGGGRETQYF. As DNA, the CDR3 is TGTGCCAGCAGCTTAGGGGGGGGGCGAGAGACCCAGTACTTC.

CDR3 loop: CASSLRGGGEKLFF. In DNA form, the CDR3 reads TGTGCCAGCAGCTTAAGGGGAGGTGGAGAAAAACTGTTTTTT. The chain links TRBV7-9 to TRBJ1-4; possible D gene TRBD1, 5 bases. Germline assignment: CDR1 SEHNR and CDR2 FQNEAQ (reference sequence). Trimming shortened V by 2 bases and J by 8 bases, and 12 bases separated the two germline ends. The CDR3 has 14 residues.

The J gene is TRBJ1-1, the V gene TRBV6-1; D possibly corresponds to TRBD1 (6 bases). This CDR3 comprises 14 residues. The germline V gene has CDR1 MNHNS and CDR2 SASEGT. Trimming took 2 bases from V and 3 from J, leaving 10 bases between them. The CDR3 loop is CASSENRDYTEAFF. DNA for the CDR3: TGTGCCAGCAGTGAAAACAGGGATTACACTGAAGCTTTCTTT.

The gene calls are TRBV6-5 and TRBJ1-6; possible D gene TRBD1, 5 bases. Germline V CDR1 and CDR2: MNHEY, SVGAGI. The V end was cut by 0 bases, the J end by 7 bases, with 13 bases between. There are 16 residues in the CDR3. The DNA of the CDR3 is TGTGCCAGCAGTTACTCTTCTGGGGGGAGGAATTCACCCCTCCACTTT. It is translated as CASSYSSGGRNSPLHF.

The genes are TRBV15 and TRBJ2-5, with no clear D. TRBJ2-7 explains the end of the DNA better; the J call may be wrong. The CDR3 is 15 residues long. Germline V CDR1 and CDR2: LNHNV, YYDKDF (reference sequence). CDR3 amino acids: CATSRGGGKSYEQYF. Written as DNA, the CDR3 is TGTGCCACCAGCAGAGGAGGCGGCAAATCCTACGAGCAGTACTTC.